This TCR beta chain stems from a study of blood T cell repertoires in COVID-19. About the study: The study drew acute and convalescent COVID-19 samples from the United States, Italy and Spain. The analysed material was cDNA or gDNA that came from T cells, B-cell-depleted T cells, or PBMCs.

V lost 8 bases and J lost 5; bases outside the gene matches: 9. Germline assignment: CDR1 SNHLY and CDR2 FYNNEI. CDR3 length: 15 amino acids. In the original processing: Reference gene primer amplification in the assay estimated nucleated cell counts. Sequencing was performed with immunoSEQ multiplex PCR; in TCRdb, only in-frame clones are kept and a portion is missing. V, J and clone size reflect that table, while D and trimming were determined from the DNA. The table lists around 320,000 clones, approximately 86% of them singletons. The sequence derives from a man aged 18-30 years with active or convalescent COVID-19. Input material: peripheral blood. J is TRBJ2-5 and V is TRBV2, with TRBD1 matching 12 bases. CDR3 in amino acids: CASEEGQGARETQYF. DNA for the CDR3: TGTGCCAGCGAGGAGGGACAGGGGGCCAGGGAGACCCAGTACTTC.